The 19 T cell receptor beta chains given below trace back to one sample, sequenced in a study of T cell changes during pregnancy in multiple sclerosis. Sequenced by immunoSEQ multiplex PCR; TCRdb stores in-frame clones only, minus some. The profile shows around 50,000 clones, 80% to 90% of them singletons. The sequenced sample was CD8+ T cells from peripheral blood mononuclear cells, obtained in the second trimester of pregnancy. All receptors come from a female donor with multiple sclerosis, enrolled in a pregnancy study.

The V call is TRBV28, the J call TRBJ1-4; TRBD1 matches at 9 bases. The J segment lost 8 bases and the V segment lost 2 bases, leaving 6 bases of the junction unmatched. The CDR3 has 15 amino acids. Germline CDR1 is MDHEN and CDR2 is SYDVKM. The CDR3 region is CASSLEQGAGEKLFF. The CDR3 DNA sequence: TGTGCCAGCAGTTTAGAACAGGGGGCGGGAGAAAAACTGTTTTTT.

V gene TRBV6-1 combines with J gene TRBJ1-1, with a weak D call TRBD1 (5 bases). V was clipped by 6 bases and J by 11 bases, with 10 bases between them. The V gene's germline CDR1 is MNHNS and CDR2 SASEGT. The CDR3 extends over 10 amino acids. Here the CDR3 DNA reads TGTGCCAGCAGCGGTGGGGCGGCTTTCTTT. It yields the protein CASSGGAAFF.

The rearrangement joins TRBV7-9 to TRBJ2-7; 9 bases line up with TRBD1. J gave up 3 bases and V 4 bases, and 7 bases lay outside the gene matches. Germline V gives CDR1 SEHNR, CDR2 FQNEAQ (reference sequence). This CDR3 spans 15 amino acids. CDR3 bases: TGTGCCAGCAGCTCAGGACAGGGGCTCTTCTACGAGCAGTACTTC. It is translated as CASSSGQGLFYEQYF.

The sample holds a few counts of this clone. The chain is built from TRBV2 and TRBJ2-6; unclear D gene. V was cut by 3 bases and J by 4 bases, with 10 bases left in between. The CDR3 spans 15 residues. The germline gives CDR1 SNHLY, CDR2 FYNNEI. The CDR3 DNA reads TGTGCCAGCAGTGACGCTAGAACCGGGGCCAACGTCCTGACTTTC. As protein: CASSDARTGANVLTF.

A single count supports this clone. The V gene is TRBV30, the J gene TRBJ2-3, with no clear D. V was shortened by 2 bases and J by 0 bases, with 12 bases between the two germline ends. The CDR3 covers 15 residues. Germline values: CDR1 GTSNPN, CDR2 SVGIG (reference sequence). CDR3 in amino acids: CAWSPRGRSTDTQYF. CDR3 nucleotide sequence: TGTGCCTGGAGTCCCCGTGGGCGCAGCACAGATACGCAGTATTTT.

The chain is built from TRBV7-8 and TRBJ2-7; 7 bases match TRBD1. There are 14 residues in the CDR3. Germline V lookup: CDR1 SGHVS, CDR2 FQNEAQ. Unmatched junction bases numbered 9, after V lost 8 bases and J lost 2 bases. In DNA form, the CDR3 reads TGTGCCAGCGGAGACGGACAGGATACCTACGAGCAGTACTTC. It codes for CASGDGQDTYEQYF.

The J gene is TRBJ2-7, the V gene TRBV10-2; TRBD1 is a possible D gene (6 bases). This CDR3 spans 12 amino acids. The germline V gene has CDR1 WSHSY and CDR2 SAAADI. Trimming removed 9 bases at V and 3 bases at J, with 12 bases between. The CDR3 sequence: CASTDRHYEQYF. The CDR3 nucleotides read TGCGCCAGTACGGACAGACACTACGAGCAGTACTTC.

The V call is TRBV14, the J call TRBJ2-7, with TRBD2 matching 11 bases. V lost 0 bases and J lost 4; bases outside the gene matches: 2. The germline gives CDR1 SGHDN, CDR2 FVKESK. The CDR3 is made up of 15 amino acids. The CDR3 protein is CASSQETSGRYEQYF. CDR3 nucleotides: TGTGCCAGCAGCCAAGAAACTAGCGGGAGATACGAGCAGTACTTC.

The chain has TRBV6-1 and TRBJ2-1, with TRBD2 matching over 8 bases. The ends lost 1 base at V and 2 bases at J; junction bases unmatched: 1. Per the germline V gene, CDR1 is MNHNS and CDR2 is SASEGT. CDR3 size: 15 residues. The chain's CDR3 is CASSEGGGTYNEQFF. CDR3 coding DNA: TGTGCCAGCAGTGAAGGCGGGGGGACCTACAATGAGCAGTTCTTC.

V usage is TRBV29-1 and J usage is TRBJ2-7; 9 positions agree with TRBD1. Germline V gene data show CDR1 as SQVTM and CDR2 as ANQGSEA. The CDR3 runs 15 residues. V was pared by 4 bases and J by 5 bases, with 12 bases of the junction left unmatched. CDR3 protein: CSVVFPLDRGNEQYF. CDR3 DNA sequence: TGCAGCGTTGTGTTTCCCTTGGACAGGGGCAACGAGCAGTACTTC.

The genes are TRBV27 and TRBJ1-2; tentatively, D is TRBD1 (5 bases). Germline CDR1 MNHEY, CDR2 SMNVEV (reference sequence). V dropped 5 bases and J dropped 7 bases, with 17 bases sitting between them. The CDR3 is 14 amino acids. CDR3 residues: CASSVVVGAVGYTF. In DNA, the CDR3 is TGTGCCAGCAGTGTAGTGGTAGGGGCGGTTGGCTACACCTTC.

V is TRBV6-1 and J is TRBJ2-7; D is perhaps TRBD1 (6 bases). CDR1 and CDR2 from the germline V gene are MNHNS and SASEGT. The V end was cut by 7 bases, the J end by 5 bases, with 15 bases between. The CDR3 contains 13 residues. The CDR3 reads CASTSSDSHEQYF. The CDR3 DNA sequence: TGTGCCAGCACCTCGTCGGACAGCCACGAGCAGTACTTC.

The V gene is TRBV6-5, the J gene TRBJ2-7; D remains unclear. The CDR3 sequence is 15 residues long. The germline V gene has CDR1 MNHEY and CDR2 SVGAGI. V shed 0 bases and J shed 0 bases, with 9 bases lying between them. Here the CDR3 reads CASSYSVGSSYEQYF. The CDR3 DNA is TGTGCCAGCAGTTACTCCGTCGGTTCCTCCTACGAGCAGTACTTC.

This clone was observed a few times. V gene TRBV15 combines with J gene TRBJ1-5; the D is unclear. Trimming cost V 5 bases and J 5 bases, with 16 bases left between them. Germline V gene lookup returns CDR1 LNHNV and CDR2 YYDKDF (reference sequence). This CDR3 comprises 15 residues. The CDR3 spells CATSSREPGDQPQHF. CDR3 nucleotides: TGTGCCACCAGCTCCCGGGAACCAGGCGATCAGCCCCAGCATTTT. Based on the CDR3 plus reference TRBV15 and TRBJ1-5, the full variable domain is DAMVIQNPRYQVTQFGKPVTLSCSQTLNHNVMYWYQQKSSQAPKLLFHYYDKDFNNEADTPDNFQSRRPNTSFCFLDIRSPGLGDTAMYLCATSSREPGDQPQHFGDGTRLSIL.

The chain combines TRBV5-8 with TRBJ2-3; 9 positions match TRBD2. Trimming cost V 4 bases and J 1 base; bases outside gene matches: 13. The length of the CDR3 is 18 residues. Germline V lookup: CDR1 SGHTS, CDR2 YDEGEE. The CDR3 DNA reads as TGTGCCAGCAGCCCACCCACACACTCTAGCGGGGGCACAGATACGCAGTATTTT. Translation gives CASSPPTHSSGGTDTQYF.

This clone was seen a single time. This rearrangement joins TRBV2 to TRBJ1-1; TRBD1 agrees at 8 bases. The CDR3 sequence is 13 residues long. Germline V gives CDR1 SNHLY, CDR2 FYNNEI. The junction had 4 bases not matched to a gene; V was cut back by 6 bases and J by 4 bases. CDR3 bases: TGTGCCAGCAGCCCACAGGGGGGCACTGAAGCTTTCTTT. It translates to CASSPQGGTEAFF.

CDR3 DNA sequence: TGCGCCAGCAGCCAAGAAAACAGGGTTGATGAAAAACTGTTTTTT. This codes for CASSQENRVDEKLFF. The V call is TRBV4-1, the J call TRBJ1-4; possibly TRBD1 for D (6 bases). V was pared by 0 bases and J by 6 bases, with 11 bases between. In germline, CDR1 is MGHRA, CDR2 YSYEKL. The CDR3 runs 15 residues.

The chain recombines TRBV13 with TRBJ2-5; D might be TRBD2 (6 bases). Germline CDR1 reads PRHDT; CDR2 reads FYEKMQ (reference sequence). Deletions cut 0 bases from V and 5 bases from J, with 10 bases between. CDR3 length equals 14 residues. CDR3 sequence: CASSLGRRDETQYF. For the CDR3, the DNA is TGTGCCAGCAGCTTAGGCCGGAGGGACGAGACCCAGTACTTC.

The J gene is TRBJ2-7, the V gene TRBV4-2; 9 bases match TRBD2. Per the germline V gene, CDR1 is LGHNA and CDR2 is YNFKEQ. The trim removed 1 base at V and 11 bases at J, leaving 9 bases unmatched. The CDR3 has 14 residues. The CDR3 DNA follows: TGTGCCAGCAGCCAAGCCCCTTGGGGCGGGGGGGAGTACTTC. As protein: CASSQAPWGGGEYF.